The text below deals with one TCR beta chain. Sequencing used immunoSEQ multiplex PCR; TCRdb keeps in-frame clones, though not all of them. The sample holds some 470,000 clones, approximately 80% seen once. The source of the sample is a study of shared clonotypes between healthy human individuals. About the research overall: The donors, two women and a few men, were aged 18 to 49.

This CDR3 has 14 residues. J was trimmed by 1 base and V by 4 bases; bases with no gene match: 2. CDR1 and CDR2 from the germline V gene are LNHDA and SQIVND (reference sequence). The receptor was derived from a woman aged 40 to 50 in good health. Some clones in this sample may be carry-over from other donors' samples. The genes are TRBV19 and TRBJ2-7, with 9 nucleotides matching TRBD1. The sequencing sample was made of PBMCs. The CDR3 protein is CASSTGQGSYEQYF. CDR3 bases: TGTGCCAGTAGTACAGGACAGGGGTCCTACGAGCAGTACTTC.